A single T cell receptor (beta chain) is shown here with its context. This record belongs to a study of OX40 agonist ivuxolimab in advanced cancers. The repertoire was sequenced with immunoSEQ multiplex PCR; TCRdb's copy has only in-frame clones and lacks some. The sample has 55,000 to 90,000 clones; around 88% are singletons. The CDR3 has 13 amino acids. V lost 5 bases and J 5 bases, leaving 12 bases between the germline ends. Germline lookup yields CDR1 SGHVS and CDR2 FQNEAQ. The chain links TRBV7-8 to TRBJ1-2; D may be TRBD1 (5 bases). The receptor was derived from an adult with an advanced solid tumor such as melanoma, head and neck, liver or kidney cancer. Sample: CD4+ or CD8+ T cells sorted from blood, taken in a trial of the OX40 agonist ivuxolimab. This chain's CDR3 is CASSPGGGYGYTF. The CDR3 nucleotides are TGTGCCAGCAGCCCCGGGGGGGGTTATGGCTACACCTTC.